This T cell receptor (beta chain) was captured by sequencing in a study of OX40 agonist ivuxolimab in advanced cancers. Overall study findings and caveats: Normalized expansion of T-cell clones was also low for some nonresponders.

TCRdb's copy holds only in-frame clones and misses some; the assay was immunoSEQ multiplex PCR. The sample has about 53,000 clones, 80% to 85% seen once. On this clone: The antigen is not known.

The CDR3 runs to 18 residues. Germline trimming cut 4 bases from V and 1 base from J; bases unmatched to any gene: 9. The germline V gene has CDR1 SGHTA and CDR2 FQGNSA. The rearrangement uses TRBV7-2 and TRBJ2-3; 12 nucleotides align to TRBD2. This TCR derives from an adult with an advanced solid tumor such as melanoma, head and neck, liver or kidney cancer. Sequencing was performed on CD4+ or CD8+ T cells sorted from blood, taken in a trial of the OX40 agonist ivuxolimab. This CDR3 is CASSSRASGRVGTDTQYF. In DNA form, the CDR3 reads TGTGCCAGCAGCTCCAGGGCTAGCGGGAGGGTGGGCACAGATACGCAGTATTTT.